Here is one TCR beta chain with its context. As yet, its antigen is unknown. TCRdb recomputed calls from the multiplex PCR reads with MiXCR, one row per CDR3 protein. This sample has tens of thousands of distinct CDR3 sequences, with 35% to 50% found just once. Germline assignment: CDR1 SEHNR and CDR2 FQNEAQ (reference sequence). V lost 5 bases to trimming and J lost 4 bases; unmatched junction nucleotides: 12. The CDR3 is made up of 16 amino acids. The data derive from a study of breast tumors, draining lymph nodes, adjacent tissues. Study-wide results and limits: Compared with lymph nodes, tumors were less diverse; compared with nontumor tissue, more. Tumor T cell lymph node origin was a supported hypothesis, not proven. Luminal-like breast cancer showed significantly greater tumor-nontumor repertoire similarity than basal-like breast cancer did. The data were judged consistent with most tumor T cells coming from lymph node and expanding in tumor.

The rearrangement uses TRBV7-9 and TRBJ2-3; 7 bases fit TRBD1. Material: breast tumor tissue. The receptor was derived from a female donor with breast cancer. Some clones in this sample may be carry-over from other donors' samples. The CDR3 sequence: CASSRFPGQNADTQYF. The CDR3 DNA follows: TGTGCCAGCAGCAGATTCCCGGGACAGAACGCAGATACGCAGTATTTT.